The T cell receptor beta chain under discussion was sequenced for a study of neoadjuvant anti-PD-1 for oral cavity cancer. In the study overall: Patients without progression received a fourth nivolumab dose around day 43, then surgical resection on days 50-56.

The patients had HPV-negative, locally advanced oral cavity squamous cell carcinoma. Sample share makes this clone medium-sized. V was trimmed by 4 bases and J by 5 bases, leaving 12 bases between them. Germline values: CDR1 SGHTA, CDR2 FQGTGA. The CDR3 extends over 13 amino acids. The repertoire was sequenced with immunoSEQ multiplex PCR; TCRdb's copy has only in-frame clones and lacks some. The repertoire holds over 9,500 clones, with over 50% as singletons. The chain couples TRBV7-3 to TRBJ2-7; D tentatively fits TRBD1 or TRBD2 (5 bases each). Sequencing was performed on tumor tissue, taken before nivolumab (anti-PD-1) treatment. This TCR was recovered from a person between 40 and 79 years old with oral cavity squamous cell carcinoma. This chain's CDR3 is CASSSTLGDEQYF. CDR3 in DNA: TGTGCCAGCAGCTCCACATTGGGGGACGAGCAGTACTTC.